A selection of T cell receptor beta chains follows, all from one sample in a study of blood T cell repertoires in COVID-19. Libraries were prepared by immunoSEQ multiplex PCR; TCRdb keeps only in-frame clonotypes and omits some of them. The sample lists roughly 200,000 clones, 89% occurring once. What was sequenced was peripheral blood. The receptor set was obtained from a man in his forties with acute or convalescent COVID-19. Each CDR3 is given with its conserved first and last residue. D genes are given only for firm matches. The size of a clone is reported for some rows only, either as once, few or many, or as a class for expanded clones.

V gene: TRBV12-2; D gene: NA; clone size: NA; J gene: TRBJ2-7; CDR3 protein: CASRPVGWGRAYEQYF; CDR3 DNA: TGTGCAAGTCGCCCAGTGGGTTGGGGGAGGGCCTACGAGCAGTACTTC
V gene: TRBV15; D gene: TRBD2; clone size: NA; J gene: TRBJ2-3; CDR3 protein: CATSSSAGGTQYF; CDR3 DNA: TGTGCCACCAGCTCTTCAGCGGGGGGGACGCAGTATTTT
V gene: TRBV28; D gene: TRBD2; clone size: NA; J gene: TRBJ2-2; CDR3 protein: CASSLFWRGGTGELFF; CDR3 DNA: TGTGCCAGCAGTTTGTTTTGGCGGGGGGGTACCGGGGAGCTGTTTTTT
V gene: TRBV6-2/TRBV6-3; D gene: NA; clone size: NA; J gene: TRBJ2-7; CDR3 protein: CASSSLFTSRTSYEQYF; CDR3 DNA: TGTGCCAGCAGTTCGCTTTTCACTAGCCGAACATCCTACGAGCAGTACTTC
V gene: TRBV5-1; D gene: NA; clone size: NA; J gene: TRBJ2-1; CDR3 protein: CASSLHGEQFF; CDR3 DNA: TGCGCCAGCAGCTTACATGGTGAGCAGTTCTTC
V gene: TRBV7-2; D gene: TRBD2; clone size: NA; J gene: TRBJ2-1; CDR3 protein: CASSFGLAGYNEQFF; CDR3 DNA: TGTGCCAGCAGCTTCGGACTAGCGGGTTACAATGAGCAGTTCTTC
V gene: TRBV6-1; D gene: TRBD1; clone size: NA; J gene: TRBJ2-5; CDR3 protein: CASSDWGQPQETQYF; CDR3 DNA: TGTGCCAGCAGTGATTGGGGACAGCCTCAAGAGACCCAGTACTTC
V gene: TRBV2; D gene: TRBD1; clone size: NA; J gene: TRBJ2-3; CDR3 protein: CASGARTGDTQYF; CDR3 DNA: TGTGCCAGCGGGGCCCGGACAGGTGATACGCAGTATTTT
V gene: TRBV10-3; D gene: TRBD2; clone size: once; J gene: TRBJ2-3; CDR3 protein: CAISSPGLAKDTQYF; CDR3 DNA: TGTGCCATCAGTTCTCCGGGACTAGCGAAAGATACGCAGTATTTT
V gene: TRBV29-1; D gene: NA; clone size: NA; J gene: TRBJ1-3; CDR3 protein: CSVEDRSGNTIYF; CDR3 DNA: TGCAGCGTTGAAGATCGCTCTGGAAACACCATATATTTT